Listed here are 25 T cell receptor beta chains from one sample, sequenced in a study of shared clonotypes between healthy human individuals. The table came from immunoSEQ multiplex PCR; TCRdb's copy has only in-frame clones and leaves some out. The data show about 2.4 million clones, more than 90% seen once. The sample consisted of naive CD4+ T cells sorted from blood. This sample's subset: CD45RA+ positively selected. The receptors shown here come from a man aged 18 to 29 in good health.

The count of this clone is one. The J gene is TRBJ1-1, the V gene TRBV28; D not certain. Trimming cost V 2 bases and J 1 base, with 5 bases left between them. This CDR3 is 13 amino acids long. The germline gives CDR1 MDHEN, CDR2 SYDVKM. In DNA form, the CDR3 reads TGTGCCAGCAGTTTAAGCGCGAACACTGAAGCTTTCTTT. It yields the protein CASSLSANTEAFF.

The rearrangement joins TRBV27 to TRBJ2-3; D may be TRBD2 (7 bases). Deletions cut 2 bases from V and 8 bases from J, with 17 bases between. The CDR3 runs to 15 residues. Germline V lookup: CDR1 MNHEY, CDR2 SMNVEV (reference sequence). The CDR3 nucleotides are TGTGCCAGCAGTTTAAACGGGGGGACAAGTCTTACGCAGTATTTT. Residues: CASSLNGGTSLTQYF.

J is TRBJ2-3 and V is TRBV9; 10 nucleotides line up with TRBD2. The germline CDR1 and CDR2 sequences are SGDLS and YYNGEE. Unmatched junction bases numbered 18, after V lost 3 bases and J lost 5 bases. The CDR3 contains 19 residues. For the CDR3, the DNA is TGTGCCAGCAGCGCCCTTCCTACTGAGCGGGGGGGCCGTGGAGATACGCAGTATTTT. This encodes CASSALPTERGGRGDTQYF.

This clone occurred a few times. This sequence joins TRBV7-8 and TRBJ1-5; 7 bases agree with TRBD1. This CDR3 is 15 amino acids long. CDR1 is SGHVS and CDR2 is FQNEAQ in the germline V gene. The ends lost 4 bases at V and 4 bases at J; junction bases unmatched: 7. The CDR3 is CASSYRDSGNQPQHF. DNA for the CDR3: TGTGCCAGCAGCTACCGGGACAGCGGAAATCAGCCCCAGCATTTT.

V is TRBV7-2 and J is TRBJ1-1; unclear D gene. Trimming pared 0 bases from V and 6 bases from J, leaving 8 bases between. The CDR3 covers 13 residues. Germline CDR1 reads SGHTA; CDR2 reads FQGNSA. In DNA form, the CDR3 reads TGTGCCAGCAGCTTAGCCACTCCCCCTGAAGCTTTCTTT. Its protein product is CASSLATPPEAFF.

This sequence joins TRBV5-4 and TRBJ2-7; TRBD1 aligns across 8 bases. Germline CDR1 is SGHNT and CDR2 is YYREEE (reference sequence). J was trimmed by 6 bases and V by 2 bases; bases with no gene match: 13. This CDR3 spans 16 amino acids. The CDR3 here is CASSFGTGGLKTEQYF. The CDR3 DNA is TGTGCCAGCAGCTTTGGAACAGGGGGATTAAAGACCGAGCAGTACTTC.

This clone has only one observation. This chain joins TRBV7-2 and TRBJ1-6; 8 bases are shared with TRBD1. J gave up 4 bases and V 8 bases, and 7 bases lay outside the gene matches. The CDR3 loop spans 15 amino acids. Germline V lookup: CDR1 SGHTA, CDR2 FQGNSA. The CDR3 bases are TGTGCCAGCGGGCCCGGGACAGGTTATAATTCACCCCTCCACTTT. It is translated as CASGPGTGYNSPLHF.

The chain carries TRBV6-1 and TRBJ2-5; TRBD2 matches at 14 bases. Trimming at V came to 1 base and at J to 5 bases, leaving 9 bases not matched to a gene. Germline V gene lookup returns CDR1 MNHNS and CDR2 SASEGT. The CDR3 extends over 18 amino acids. The CDR3 nucleotides read TGTGCCAGCAGTGAAGAGGGGACTAGCGGGAGTAGGGTTGAGACCCAGTACTTC. Protein product: CASSEEGTSGSRVETQYF.

The chain has TRBV4-2 and TRBJ1-5; the D gene is possibly TRBD1 (6 bases). The CDR3 sequence is 16 residues long. Germline values: CDR1 LGHNA, CDR2 YNFKEQ. The ends were cut back, 0 bases at V and 5 bases at J, with 14 bases in the middle. The CDR3 reads CASSQDGGQPHQPQHF. The CDR3 DNA follows: TGTGCCAGCAGCCAAGATGGGGGGCAGCCTCATCAGCCCCAGCATTTT.

For this clone: This specimen includes other DNA sequences encoding the same CDR3. The chain joins TRBV6-5 to TRBJ1-1; D remains unclear. The germline CDR1 and CDR2 sequences are MNHEY and SVGAGI. The CDR3 contains 13 residues. Trimming shortened V by 6 bases and J by 0 bases, and 8 bases separated the two germline ends. The CDR3 DNA reads as TGTGCCAGCAGAAGGACCCTGAACACTGAAGCTTTCTTT. Its protein is CASRRTLNTEAFF.

The gene calls are TRBV27 and TRBJ1-2; a weak D match, TRBD1 (5 bases). The germline V gene has CDR1 MNHEY and CDR2 SMNVEV (reference sequence). There are 13 residues in the CDR3. The V end was cut by 6 bases, the J end by 8 bases, with 16 bases between. The CDR3 DNA sequence: TGTGCCAGCAGCCTCAGGGCCCCACCGGGCTACACCTTC. This codes for CASSLRAPPGYTF.

The genes are TRBV11-2 and TRBJ2-1, with D unresolved. This CDR3 contains 15 residues. The V end lost 0 bases, the J end lost 4 bases, and 10 bases lay between the germline ends. CDR1 and CDR2 from the germline V gene are SGHAT and FQNNGV. The CDR3 sequence: CASSLDGTGYNEQFF. DNA of the CDR3: TGTGCCAGCAGCTTAGACGGCACGGGTTACAATGAGCAGTTCTTC.

CDR3 in amino acids: CASSYLAGNSPLHF. Here the CDR3 DNA reads TGTGCCAGCAGTTACCTGGCAGGCAATTCACCCCTCCACTTT. The chain carries TRBV28 and TRBJ1-6; D gene ambiguous. Trimming cost V 4 bases and J 7 bases, with 11 bases left between them. Looked up from germline, CDR1 is MDHEN and CDR2 is SYDVKM. This CDR3 is built from 14 residues. Based on the CDR3 plus reference TRBV28 and TRBJ1-6, the full variable domain is DVKVTQSSRYLVKRTGEKVFLECVQDMDHENMFWYRQDPGLGLRLIYFSYDVKMKEKGDIPEGYSVSREKKERFSLILESASTNQTSMYLCASSYLAGNSPLHFGNGTRLTVT.

The rearrangement joins TRBV11-2 to TRBJ2-4; the D is unclear. Trimming removed 0 bases at V and 6 bases at J, with 15 bases between. The CDR3 runs to 16 residues. The germline CDR1 and CDR2 sequences are SGHAT and FQNNGV. The CDR3 reads CASSLDTRSRPNIQYF. The CDR3 region has the DNA TGTGCCAGCAGCTTAGACACAAGGTCCCGGCCAAACATTCAGTACTTC.

The V gene is TRBV19, the J gene TRBJ2-7; either TRBD1 or TRBD2 may fit D (5 bases each). CDR3 length equals 13 residues. Per germline, CDR1 LNHDA and CDR2 SQIVND (reference sequence). Trimming shortened V by 5 bases and J by 4 bases, and 12 bases separated the two germline ends. For the CDR3, the DNA is TGTGCCAGTAGTCCCTCCGGGGCTTACGAGCAGTACTTC. It encodes CASSPSGAYEQYF.

The genes are TRBV6-6 and TRBJ1-6; possibly TRBD1 for D (5 bases). This CDR3 contains 16 residues. V lost 6 bases to trimming and J lost 5 bases, with 17 bases between them. CDR1 MNHNY and CDR2 SVGAGI come from the germline V gene (reference sequence). The CDR3 nucleotides are TGTGCCAGCAGCCTCGGGTGGGGGTCAAATAATTCACCCCTCCACTTT. Protein sequence: CASSLGWGSNNSPLHF.

The chain joins TRBV6-6 to TRBJ2-7; a weak D match, TRBD2 (7 bases). The germline CDR1 and CDR2 sequences are MNHNY and SVGAGI (reference sequence). Trimming removed 6 bases from V and 3 bases from J, with 18 bases in between. This CDR3 contains 15 residues. CDR3 nucleotide sequence: TGTGCCAGCAGACCCCCCGCAGGGGAGGGCTACGAGCAGTACTTC. Translated: CASRPPAGEGYEQYF.

The chain uses TRBV5-1 and TRBJ2-5, with a tentative D call TRBD1 (5 bases). The CDR3 has 14 residues. Trimming stripped 0 bases from V and 2 bases from J, with 8 bases between. Germline CDR1 and CDR2: SGHRS and YFSETQ. CDR3 amino acids: CASSLAGWQETQYF. DNA of the CDR3: TGCGCCAGCAGCTTGGCAGGGTGGCAAGAGACCCAGTACTTC.

The chain is built from TRBV19 and TRBJ2-5; D call uncertain. V shed 4 bases and J shed 5 bases, with 11 bases lying between them. In germline, CDR1 is LNHDA, CDR2 SQIVND (reference sequence). This CDR3 has 13 amino acids. CDR3 DNA: TGTGCCAGTAGTAGATTAGGGTCGGAGACCCAGTACTTC. Its protein is CASSRLGSETQYF. The whole variable domain, remainder taken from reference TRBV19 and TRBJ2-5, is DGGITQSPKYLFRKEGQNVTLSCEQNLNHDAMYWYRQDPGQGLRLIYYSQIVNDFQKGDIAEGYSVSREKKESFPLTVTSAQKNPTAFYLCASSRLGSETQYFGPGTRLLVL.

The chain combines TRBV6-5 with TRBJ1-2; D remains unclear. V lost 6 bases, J lost 6 bases, and 14 bases lay in between. The CDR3 sequence is 13 residues long. CDR1 MNHEY and CDR2 SVGAGI come from the germline V gene. The CDR3 region is CASRALGGDGYTF. DNA for the CDR3: TGTGCCAGCAGGGCGCTAGGTGGTGATGGCTACACCTTC.

This CDR3 is CAWGTSGRTDTQYF. The CDR3 DNA reads as TGTGCCTGGGGGACTAGCGGCCGCACAGATACGCAGTATTTT. The chain recombines TRBV30 with TRBJ2-3; 11 bases align to TRBD2. CDR3 length: 14 residues. Per the germline V gene, CDR1 is GTSNPN and CDR2 is SVGIG (reference sequence). V was pared by 5 bases and J by 1 base, with 2 bases of the junction left unmatched.

V gene TRBV2 combines with J gene TRBJ2-1; maybe TRBD1 (6 bases). From germline, CDR1 is SNHLY and CDR2 FYNNEI. V lost 8 bases and J 6 bases, leaving 20 bases between the germline ends. This CDR3 has 15 residues. The CDR3 DNA reads TGTGCCAGCGGCCTCAGTCAAAAAGGGGGCAATGAGCAGTTCTTC. Its protein is CASGLSQKGGNEQFF. Variable domain in full (rest from reference TRBV2 and TRBJ2-1): EPEVTQTPSHQVTQMGQEVILRCVPISNHLYFYWYRQILGQKVEFLVSFYNNEISEKSEIFDDQFSVERPDGSNFTLKIRSTKLEDSAMYFCASGLSQKGGNEQFFGPGTRLTVL.

The V and J genes are TRBV4-1 and TRBJ2-1; D remains unclear. Germline values: CDR1 MGHRA, CDR2 YSYEKL. V gave up 7 bases and J gave up 12 bases, with 19 bases separating them. This CDR3 comprises 13 residues. The CDR3 loop reads CASTLNPSVRQFF. The DNA for the CDR3 is TGCGCCAGCACCCTAAATCCGTCGGTTAGGCAGTTCTTC.

V gene TRBV28 combines with J gene TRBJ1-2; no reliable D call. The germline V gene encodes CDR1 MDHEN and CDR2 SYDVKM. CDR3 length equals 13 residues. V lost 7 bases, J lost 5 bases, and 14 bases lay in between. The CDR3 loop reads CASNRAVSYGYTF. Here the CDR3 DNA reads TGTGCCAGCAATCGGGCGGTTAGTTATGGCTACACCTTC.

The chain uses TRBV11-3 and TRBJ2-7; D is perhaps TRBD2 (5 bases). Trimming pared 6 bases from V and 2 bases from J, leaving 17 bases between. The germline CDR1 and CDR2 sequences are SGHNT and YENEEA. This CDR3 is built from 15 residues. The CDR3 bases are TGTGCCAGCAGACCCGGTACGAGGGTTCCCTACGAGCAGTACTTC. It codes for CASRPGTRVPYEQYF. The full variable domain, in which reference TRBV11-3 and TRBJ2-7 provide the parts outside the CDR3, is EAGVVQSPRYKIIEKKQPVAFWCNPISGHNTLYWYLQNLGQGPELLIRYENEEAVDDSQLPKDRFSAERLKGVDSTLKIQPAELGDSAVYLCASRPGTRVPYEQYFGPGTRLTVT.